The 22 T cell receptor beta chains below were found in one sample sequenced in a study of T cell changes during pregnancy in multiple sclerosis. Measured with immunoSEQ multiplex PCR; TCRdb has only the in-frame clones, and not every one. The sample contains roughly 40,000 clones, nearly 90% of which appear only once. This sample comprised CD4+ T cells from peripheral blood mononuclear cells, obtained after pregnancy. The receptor source for this set is a female donor with multiple sclerosis, enrolled in a pregnancy study.

The chain couples TRBV11-2 to TRBJ2-2; D perhaps matches TRBD2 (7 bases). Germline values: CDR1 SGHAT, CDR2 FQNNGV. The CDR3 extends over 16 amino acids. V shed 1 base and J shed 7 bases, with 16 bases lying between them. The CDR3 bases are TGTGCCAGCAGCTTAGGGCGGGGGACAAGGGACGGGGAGCTGTTTTTT. This codes for CASSLGRGTRDGELFF.

This chain joins TRBV27 and TRBJ1-3; D gene unclear. CDR3 size: 13 residues. Trimming removed 4 bases at V and 1 base at J, with 5 bases between. Germline CDR1 is MNHEY and CDR2 is SMNVEV (reference sequence). As DNA, the CDR3 is TGTGCCAGCAGTTCCAAATCTGGAAACACCATATATTTT. The encoded protein is CASSSKSGNTIYF.

The rearrangement links TRBV10-1 to TRBJ2-2; D is unresolved. This CDR3 is 12 amino acids long. Germline V gene lookup returns CDR1 WNHNN and CDR2 SYGVQD (reference sequence). Trimming removed 7 bases at V and 7 bases at J, with 10 bases between. CDR3 nucleotide sequence: TGCGCCAGCAACGACAATCGCGGGGAGCTGTTTTTT. Protein: CASNDNRGELFF.

The chain recombines TRBV2 with TRBJ2-7, with 10 positions matching TRBD1. Germline values: CDR1 SNHLY, CDR2 FYNNEI. After removal of 4 bases from V and 2 bases from J, the junction contained 5 bases not matched to a gene. The CDR3 spans 15 residues. CDR3 DNA sequence: TGTGCCAGCAGTGCCTGGGACAGGGGCCCCTACGAGCAGTACTTC. Translation: CASSAWDRGPYEQYF.

In nucleotides, the CDR3 is TGTGCCAGTGGGGGGACCGGGACTAGCGGGGGGGCGTATGAGACCCAGTACTTC. It is translated as CASGGTGTSGGAYETQYF. V and J are TRBV19 and TRBJ2-5; 16 bases line up with TRBD2. This CDR3 contains 18 residues. V lost 8 bases and J lost 5; bases outside the gene matches: 14. The germline V gene encodes CDR1 LNHDA and CDR2 SQIVND (reference sequence).

This clone was seen a single time. The chain combines TRBV5-1 with TRBJ2-3, with TRBD2 matching over 9 bases. V lost 4 bases, J lost 6 bases, and 9 bases stayed unmatched. There are 15 residues in the CDR3. In germline, CDR1 is SGHRS, CDR2 YFSETQ. In DNA form, the CDR3 reads TGCGCCAGCAGCCCGATAGCGGGGGCCGGGGATACGCAGTATTTT. Translated: CASSPIAGAGDTQYF.

V and J are TRBV7-2 and TRBJ2-1; the D gene is possibly TRBD1 (6 bases). CDR1 and CDR2 (germline): SGHTA, FQGNSA. The CDR3 extends over 15 amino acids. Trimming removed 1 base at V and 3 bases at J, with 10 bases between. CDR3 nucleotide sequence: TGTGCCAGCAGCTTAGTCCAGGGGAGCTACAATGAGCAGTTCTTC. Protein product: CASSLVQGSYNEQFF.

This clone was detected once. The gene calls are TRBV5-1 and TRBJ2-7, with 11 bases identical to TRBD2. There are 16 residues in the CDR3. The germline V gene has CDR1 SGHRS and CDR2 YFSETQ. Trimming removed 0 bases from V and 3 bases from J; junction bases left unmatched: 5. The CDR3 here is CASSLGTSGQGYEQYF. In nucleotides, the CDR3 is TGCGCCAGCAGCTTGGGGACTAGCGGGCAAGGCTACGAGCAGTACTTC.

V is TRBV7-9 and J is TRBJ1-1; 9 nucleotides agree with TRBD1. The CDR3 is 14 residues long. J gave up 5 bases and V 5 bases, and 6 bases lay outside the gene matches. Germline CDR1 and CDR2: SEHNR and FQNEAQ (reference sequence). The DNA for the CDR3 is TGTGCCAGCAGCCCAGGGACAGGGAGGACTGAAGCTTTCTTT. Protein product: CASSPGTGRTEAFF.

The chain has TRBV29-1 and TRBJ1-2; TRBD1 is a possible D gene (5 bases). CDR1 and CDR2 from the germline V gene are SQVTM and ANQGSEA. Trimming shortened V by 3 bases and J by 8 bases, and 13 bases separated the two germline ends. This CDR3 comprises 12 residues. The CDR3 DNA reads as TGCAGCGTTGACCCGGGGGGGACCGGCTACACCTTC. The encoded protein is CSVDPGGTGYTF.

This sequence joins TRBV5-4 and TRBJ2-1; 9 bases agree with TRBD2. With 4 bases clipped from V and 1 base from J, the junction kept 6 bases outside the gene matches. The germline gives CDR1 SGHNT, CDR2 YYREEE (reference sequence). The CDR3 is made up of 16 amino acids. The CDR3 DNA follows: TGTGCCAGCAGCCTGGGCGGGGGGGGATCCTACAATGAGCAGTTCTTC. This sequence encodes CASSLGGGGSYNEQFF.

The chain combines TRBV10-3 with TRBJ2-3; 9 bases are a match to TRBD2. The V gene end was trimmed by 5 bases and the J gene end by 3 bases; junction bases not matched to a gene: 9. Germline V gene sequence: CDR1 ENHRY, CDR2 SYGVKD. The CDR3 loop spans 16 amino acids. The CDR3 DNA is TGTGCCATCAGTTCTTGGGGTAGCGGGGGAACAGATACGCAGTATTTT. Protein product: CAISSWGSGGTDTQYF.

The V and J genes are TRBV4-3 and TRBJ1-1; D remains ambiguous. V lost 0 bases, J lost 3 bases, and 14 bases lay in between. Germline V gives CDR1 LGHNA, CDR2 YSLEER. There are 16 residues in the CDR3. In nucleotides, the CDR3 is TGCGCCAGCAGCCAAGAGTTGTTGGCGGGGTACACTGAAGCTTTCTTT. Translated: CASSQELLAGYTEAFF.

The chain couples TRBV7-9 to TRBJ2-7, with 8 bases fitting TRBD2. The V gene's germline CDR1 is SEHNR and CDR2 FQNEAQ (reference sequence). The junction had 7 bases not matched to a gene; V was cut back by 1 base and J by 5 bases. The CDR3 has 15 residues. CDR3 DNA sequence: TGTGCCAGCAGCTTAGTGTTAGCGGGGCTCGACGAGCAGTACTTC. This translates into CASSLVLAGLDEQYF. The variable domain in full, with the rest retrieved from reference TRBV7-9 and TRBJ2-7, is DTGVSQNPRHKITKRGQNVTFRCDPISEHNRLYWYRQTLGQGPEFLTYFQNEAQLEKSRLLSDRFSAERPKGSFSTLEIQRTEQGDSAMYLCASSLVLAGLDEQYFGPGTRLTVT.

J is TRBJ1-6 and V is TRBV7-2, with no clear D. This CDR3 comprises 16 residues. With 5 bases removed from V and 9 bases from J, the gap between germline ends came to 20 bases. In germline, CDR1 is SGHTA, CDR2 FQGNSA. The CDR3 coding sequence is TGTGCCAGCAGCCCATTCGGCGGGCACATGGGTTCACCCCTCCACTTT. Translation gives CASSPFGGHMGSPLHF.

This chain uses TRBV19 with TRBJ1-3, with D hard to call. In germline, CDR1 is LNHDA, CDR2 SQIVND (reference sequence). V was cut by 3 bases and J by 0 bases, with 12 bases left in between. The CDR3 covers 16 residues. CDR3 sequence: CASSIEGGYSGNTIYF. The CDR3 bases are TGTGCCAGTAGTATCGAGGGAGGATACTCTGGAAACACCATATATTTT.

This clone came up once. The chain uses TRBV30 and TRBJ1-2, with TRBD1 matching 9 bases. V shed 4 bases and J 4 bases; nucleotides not matched to a gene: 7. CDR1 GTSNPN and CDR2 SVGIG come from the germline V gene (reference sequence). This CDR3 contains 14 residues. This chain's CDR3 is CAWTGQGKGYGYTF. In nucleotides, the CDR3 is TGTGCCTGGACTGGACAGGGGAAGGGCTATGGCTACACCTTC.

The chain links TRBV29-1 to TRBJ2-1; maybe TRBD2 (7 bases). The germline V gene has CDR1 SQVTM and CDR2 ANQGSEA. V gave up 5 bases and J gave up 3 bases, with 14 bases separating them. The CDR3 is made up of 14 amino acids. CDR3 loop: CSVLGGGHYNEQFF. The CDR3 nucleotides are TGCAGCGTTTTAGGGGGGGGCCACTACAATGAGCAGTTCTTC.

A single count supports this clone. The gene calls are TRBV18 and TRBJ1-5; TRBD1 agrees at 7 bases. This CDR3 is 15 amino acids long. The V gene end was trimmed by 1 base and the J gene end by 5 bases; junction bases not matched to a gene: 5. Germline CDR1 KGHSH, CDR2 LQKENI. The CDR3 sequence: CASSPLGGSDQPQHF. CDR3 sequence (DNA): TGTGCCAGCTCACCACTAGGGGGCAGTGATCAGCCCCAGCATTTT.

V is TRBV7-2 and J is TRBJ1-5; maybe TRBD1 (6 bases). This CDR3 comprises 15 residues. The germline V gene encodes CDR1 SGHTA and CDR2 FQGNSA. Trimming removed 0 bases at V and 9 bases at J, with 15 bases between. The CDR3 DNA reads TGTGCCAGCAGCTTAGCTGGACAGACGTCACTGCCCCAGCATTTT. Its protein product is CASSLAGQTSLPQHF.

CDR3 amino acids: CAWRGGLALEAFF. CDR3 DNA: TGTGCCTGGAGGGGGGGACTAGCCCTAGAAGCTTTCTTT. The chain links TRBV30 to TRBJ1-1, with D possibly TRBD1 on 5 matching bases. This CDR3 has 13 residues. Trimming removed 3 bases from V and 8 bases from J, with 16 bases in between. Germline V gene sequence: CDR1 GTSNPN, CDR2 SVGIG (reference sequence).

The count of this clone is one. This chain links TRBV19 with TRBJ1-2; tentatively, D is TRBD1 (6 bases). The ends were cut back, 2 bases at V and 1 base at J, with 14 bases in the middle. This CDR3 contains 16 residues. The germline V gene has CDR1 LNHDA and CDR2 SQIVND (reference sequence). CDR3 sequence: CASSIYGQPINYGYTF. CDR3 DNA: TGTGCCAGTAGTATATATGGACAGCCGATTAACTATGGCTACACCTTC.